This TCR beta chain was sequenced for a study of identical twins. Whole-study results and caveats: Abundant beta clonotypes from cord blood bore fewer insertions; memory repertoires lacked this pattern. The authors noted that invariant MAIT and iNKT cells could partly confound zero-insertion analyses.

The CDR3 sequence is 15 residues long. The V end lost 3 bases, the J end lost 10 bases, and 17 bases lay between the germline ends. Germline V gene data show CDR1 as SGDLS and CDR2 as YYNGEE. The cDNA had a unique molecular identifier and a template-switch universal primer site. A single record per CDR3 protein comes from TCRdb applying MiXCR to the 5' RACE reads. The data show about 530,000 distinct CDR3 sequences, 12% to 15% seen once. Everyone who gave samples was a healthy Caucasian. This clonotype was seen more than once but under ten times. The antigen is not known. The sample was also linked to a second study, of yellow fever vaccine responses in identical twins.

The V and J genes are TRBV9 and TRBJ1-6; the D gene is possibly TRBD1 (5 bases). This receptor was obtained from a woman between 18 and 29 years old in good health. The sequenced sample was CD4+ T cells sorted from blood. Written as DNA, the CDR3 is TGTGCCAGCAGCGCCGGACATACGATGCGCTCACCCCTCCACTTT. Translating gives CASSAGHTMRSPLHF.